This T cell receptor (beta chain) comes out of a study of CD8+ T cells in alopecia areata. The study, taken as a whole, reports: Sharing of TCR sequences between patients (possibly for HLA-related reasons) was less clear than in mice.

Collection of lesional scalp punch biopsies and peripheral blood was performed in alopecia areata patients. PBMCs served as the source from which CD4+ and CD8+ T cells were sorted. Turning to this clone: What it binds is unknown.

Sequencing used cDNA as its template, made by extracting RNA and reverse transcribing it. Profiled with immunoSEQ multiplex PCR; TCRdb holds only in-frame clones, not every one. The repertoire consists of around 120,000 clones, with 45% to 50% occurring once and the leading ten covering over 9.5%. The sample taken for sequencing was NKG2D-low CD8+ T cells sorted from blood. The sequence was collected from a human donor with alopecia areata.

The CDR3 region is CASSSVDTQYF. CDR3 bases: TGTGCCAGCAGTTCAGTAGATACGCAGTATTTT. This chain uses TRBV6-5 with TRBJ2-3, with unresolved D. Germline V gene data show CDR1 as MNHEY and CDR2 as SVGAGI. Between the trimmed V and J ends, which lost 4 bases and 5 bases, there was a span of 4 bases. This CDR3 is built from 11 residues.